A selection of T cell receptor beta chains follows, all from one sample in a study of T cell changes during pregnancy in multiple sclerosis. Assay used: immunoSEQ multiplex PCR; TCRdb lists only in-frame clones, some missing. The sample has 55,000 to 70,000 clones, roughly 95% seen once. The sample here was CD4+ T cells from peripheral blood mononuclear cells, taken before pregnancy. These receptors originate from a female donor with multiple sclerosis, enrolled in a pregnancy study. Both conserved end residues are part of each CDR3. D genes are given only for firm matches. For some rows the clone size is stated as once, few or many, or as a class when expanded; others skip it.

TRBV7-2	TRBD1	.	TRBJ2-1	CASSYRGRSAHNEQFF	TGTGCCAGCAGCTACAGGGGGCGAAGCGCCCACAATGAGCAGTTCTTC
TRBV5-4	.	.	TRBJ2-2	CASSSVRDNTGELFF	TGTGCCAGCAGCTCCGTGCGGGATAACACCGGGGAGCTGTTTTTT
TRBV11-2	TRBD2	.	TRBJ2-2	CASSLVAGGEAGELFF	TGTGCCAGCAGCTTAGTAGCGGGAGGAGAGGCTGGGGAGCTGTTTTTT
TRBV4-2	.	.	TRBJ2-1	CASSPFGGPGNEQFF	TGTGCCAGCAGCCCATTCGGAGGGCCAGGAAATGAGCAGTTCTTC
TRBV29-1	.	once	TRBJ2-5	CSVERTFQETQYF	TGCAGCGTTGAGAGGACATTCCAAGAGACCCAGTACTTC
TRBV27	TRBD1	once	TRBJ2-3	CASRMGQGRDTQYF	TGTGCCAGCAGAATGGGACAGGGCCGAGATACGCAGTATTTT
TRBV7-9	.	.	TRBJ2-1	CASSLFTGDSYNEQFF	TGTGCCAGCAGCTTATTCACGGGAGACTCCTACAATGAGCAGTTCTTC
TRBV11-3	TRBD2	.	TRBJ2-2	CASSAGLVSGELFF	TGTGCCAGCAGCGCCGGACTAGTCTCCGGGGAGCTGTTTTTT
TRBV15	TRBD2	few	TRBJ2-5	CATGLGGRWETQYF	TGTGCCACTGGGCTGGGCGGGAGGTGGGAGACCCAGTACTTC
TRBV5-6	.	once	TRBJ2-3	CASSIRVSGTDTQYF	TGTGCCAGCAGTATTCGAGTGTCTGGCACAGATACGCAGTATTTT
TRBV20-1	.	.	TRBJ2-7	CSARQIHEQYF	TGCAGTGCTAGACAAATCCACGAGCAGTACTTC
TRBV7-3	.	.	TRBJ2-4	CASSLTGATKNIQYF	TGTGCCAGCAGCTTAACGGGGGCGACCAAAAACATTCAGTACTTC
TRBV6-5	TRBD1	.	TRBJ1-6	CASRTGFRSPLHF	TGTGCCAGCAGGACAGGGTTTAGGTCACCCCTCCACTTT
TRBV2	.	.	TRBJ2-7	CASRGATYEQYF	TGTGCCAGCAGGGGGGCCACCTACGAGCAGTACTTC
TRBV19	.	.	TRBJ2-1	CASSDPGTSAYNEQFF	TGTGCCAGTAGTGACCCCGGGACTTCCGCCTACAATGAGCAGTTCTTC
TRBV19	TRBD2	once	TRBJ2-3	CASSKRVGLAGEMDTQYF	TGTGCCAGTAGTAAGAGGGTTGGGCTAGCGGGAGAGATGGATACGCAGTATTTT
TRBV19	TRBD2	.	TRBJ2-1	CASRKSGGVYNEQFF	TGTGCCAGTAGGAAAAGCGGGGGGGTTTACAATGAGCAGTTCTTC
TRBV7-2	TRBD2	.	TRBJ2-2	CASSLRLAGSAGNTGELFF	TGTGCCAGCAGCCTCCGACTAGCGGGATCGGCCGGGAACACCGGGGAGCTGTTTTTT
TRBV9	.	.	TRBJ2-2	CASSPTASPNTGELFF	TGTGCCAGCTCCCCGACAGCGAGTCCGAACACCGGGGAGCTGTTTTTT
TRBV5-5	TRBD1	.	TRBJ2-7	CASSPPGTGGLEQYF	TGTGCCAGCAGCCCCCCGGGGACAGGGGGCCTCGAGCAGTACTTC
TRBV7-2	.	.	TRBJ2-7	CASSLGRDFSDF	TGTGCCAGCAGCTTGGGCCGGGACTTTTCGGACTTC
TRBV28	.	.	TRBJ2-1	CASLVAAEQFF	TGTGCCAGTTTAGTAGCTGCTGAGCAGTTCTTC
TRBV28	TRBD2	.	TRBJ2-7	CASSLLSLRLAGERSYEQYF	TGTGCCAGCAGTTTGTTGTCGCTGCGGCTAGCGGGAGAAAGGTCCTACGAGCAGTACTTC
TRBV15	TRBD2	.	TRBJ2-4	CATSPSGSIGNIQYF	TGTGCCACCAGCCCTAGCGGGAGTATAGGTAACATTCAGTACTTC
TRBV29-1	.	.	TRBJ1-2	CSVESRATNYGYTF	TGCAGCGTTGAAAGCAGGGCGACCAACTATGGCTACACCTTC
TRBV28	TRBD2	.	TRBJ2-7	CASSRHAGGSYEQYF	TGTGCCAGCAGTCGCCATGCGGGAGGTTCGTACGAGCAGTACTTC
TRBV9	.	.	TRBJ1-1	CASSPHLLGLAEAFF	TGTGCCAGCAGCCCACATTTATTGGGGCTGGCCGAAGCTTTCTTT
TRBV7-6	TRBD2	.	TRBJ2-3	CASSLSRVSREGPTDTQYF	TGTGCCAGCAGCTTAAGTCGTGTCTCGCGGGAGGGCCCCACAGATACGCAGTATTTT
TRBV7-9	.	.	TRBJ1-1	CASSSLQGGWNTEAFF	TGTGCCAGCAGCTCACTACAAGGGGGTTGGAACACTGAAGCTTTCTTT
TRBV5-1	TRBD1	.	TRBJ1-1	CASSYRQGLNTEAFF	TGCGCCAGCAGCTACCGACAGGGATTGAACACTGAAGCTTTCTTT
TRBV25-1	.	.	TRBJ2-1	CASSEYPDEQFF	TGTGCCAGCAGTGAATATCCCGATGAGCAGTTCTTC
TRBV7-3	TRBD2	few	TRBJ2-5	CASSPRLAGGSETQYF	TGTGCCAGCAGCCCGCGACTAGCGGGAGGGTCAGAGACCCAGTACTTC
TRBV5-4	TRBD1	.	TRBJ2-7	CASSSGTEDIYEQYF	TGTGCCAGCAGCTCCGGGACAGAAGATATCTACGAGCAGTACTTC
TRBV2	TRBD1	.	TRBJ2-3	CASSRQGRGPGTQYF	TGTGCCAGCAGCCGACAGGGACGGGGTCCAGGTACGCAGTATTTT
TRBV5-6	TRBD1	.	TRBJ1-4	CASSLGDRSNEKLFF	TGTGCCAGCAGCTTGGGGGACAGGTCTAATGAAAAACTGTTTTTT
TRBV6-5	.	.	TRBJ2-2	CASSYSYRGTGELFF	TGTGCCAGCAGTTACTCGTATCGGGGCACCGGGGAGCTGTTTTTT